The clone carrying this TCR beta chain came up a few times. Its antigen is currently unknown. There are 13 residues in the CDR3. Trimming left V 2 bases short and J 2 bases short, with 5 bases between. Germline CDR1 is MDHEN and CDR2 is SYDVKM. The data are from a study of blood T cells in healthy people across ages. Total RNA was isolated from each sample in quantities of at least 5.5 micrograms. Study-level results: TCR beta diversity, measured per million T cells, fell in a roughly linear way with age.

A sample-barcoded 5' primer and a J-beta primer mix were used in a second PCR of roughly 7 to 12 cycles. TCRdb recomputed calls from the 5' RACE reads with MiXCR, one row per CDR3 protein. In the table there are around 580,000 distinct CDR3 sequences, 40% to 50% of which are singletons. The V gene is TRBV28, the J gene TRBJ2-3; D unresolved. This TCR derives from a man aged 80 or over in good health. Sequenced: blood. CDR3 sequence reads: CASSLVSTDTQYF. The DNA of the CDR3 is TGTGCCAGCAGTTTAGTTTCCACAGATACGCAGTATTTT. Filled out from reference TRBV28 and TRBJ2-3, the complete variable domain reads DVKVTQSSRYLVKRTGEKVFLECVQDMDHENMFWYRQDPGLGLRLIYFSYDVKMKEKGDIPEGYSVSREKKERFSLILESASTNQTSMYLCASSLVSTDTQYFGPGTRLTVL.